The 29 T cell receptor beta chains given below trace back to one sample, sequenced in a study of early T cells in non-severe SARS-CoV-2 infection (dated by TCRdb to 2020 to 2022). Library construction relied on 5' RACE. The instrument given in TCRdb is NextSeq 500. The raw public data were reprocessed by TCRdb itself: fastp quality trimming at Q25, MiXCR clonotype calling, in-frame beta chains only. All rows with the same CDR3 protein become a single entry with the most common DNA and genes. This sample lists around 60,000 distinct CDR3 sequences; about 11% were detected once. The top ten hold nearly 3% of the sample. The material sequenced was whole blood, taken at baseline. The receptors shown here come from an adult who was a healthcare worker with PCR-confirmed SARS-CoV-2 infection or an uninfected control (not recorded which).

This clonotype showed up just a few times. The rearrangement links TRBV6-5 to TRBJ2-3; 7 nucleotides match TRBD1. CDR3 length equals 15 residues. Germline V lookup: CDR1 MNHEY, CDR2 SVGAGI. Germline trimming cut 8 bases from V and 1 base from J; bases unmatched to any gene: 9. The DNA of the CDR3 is TGTGCCAGCGGACAGGTCCCGGTGCGCACAGATACGCAGTATTTT. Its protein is CASGQVPVRTDTQYF.

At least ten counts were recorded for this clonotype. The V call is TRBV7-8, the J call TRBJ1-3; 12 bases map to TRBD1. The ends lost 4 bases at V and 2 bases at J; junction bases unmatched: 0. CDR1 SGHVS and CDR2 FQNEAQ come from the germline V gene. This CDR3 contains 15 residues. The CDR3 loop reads CASSWDRGPGNTIYF. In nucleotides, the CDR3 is TGTGCCAGCAGCTGGGACAGGGGGCCTGGAAACACCATATATTTT.

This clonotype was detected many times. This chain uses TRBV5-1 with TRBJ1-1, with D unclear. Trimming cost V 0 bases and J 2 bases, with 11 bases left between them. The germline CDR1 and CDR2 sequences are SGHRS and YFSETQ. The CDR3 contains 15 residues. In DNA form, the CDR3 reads TGCGCCAGCAGCTTGGTAGGGATGAAAAACACTGAAGCTTTCTTT. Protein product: CASSLVGMKNTEAFF.

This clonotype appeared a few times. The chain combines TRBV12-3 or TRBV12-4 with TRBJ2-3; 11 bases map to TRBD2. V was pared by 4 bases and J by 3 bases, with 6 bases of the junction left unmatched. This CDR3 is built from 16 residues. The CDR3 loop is CASSSPLAGGTDTQYF. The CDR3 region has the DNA TGTGCCAGCAGTTCCCCCTTAGCGGGGGGGACAGATACGCAGTATTTT.

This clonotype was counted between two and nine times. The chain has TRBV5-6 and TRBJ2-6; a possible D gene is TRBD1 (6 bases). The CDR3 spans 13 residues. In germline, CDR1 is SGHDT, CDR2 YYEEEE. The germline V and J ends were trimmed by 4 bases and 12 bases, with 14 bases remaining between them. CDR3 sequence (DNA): TGTGCCAGCAGCCTTCCGGACAGTGTCGTCCTGACTTTC. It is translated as CASSLPDSVVLTF. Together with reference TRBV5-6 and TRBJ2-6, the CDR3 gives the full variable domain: DAGVTQSPTHLIKTRGQQVTLRCSPKSGHDTVSWYQQALGQGPQFIFQYYEEEERQRGNFPDRFSGHQFPNYSSELNVNALLLGDSALYLCASSLPDSVVLTFGAGSRLTVL.

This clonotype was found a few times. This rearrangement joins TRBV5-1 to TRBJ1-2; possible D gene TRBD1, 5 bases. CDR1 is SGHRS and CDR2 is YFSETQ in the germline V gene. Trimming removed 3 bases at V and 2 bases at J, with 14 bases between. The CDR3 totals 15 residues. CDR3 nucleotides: TGCGCCAGCAGCTGGGGCTCGACGGGGAACTATGGCTACACCTTC. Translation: CASSWGSTGNYGYTF.

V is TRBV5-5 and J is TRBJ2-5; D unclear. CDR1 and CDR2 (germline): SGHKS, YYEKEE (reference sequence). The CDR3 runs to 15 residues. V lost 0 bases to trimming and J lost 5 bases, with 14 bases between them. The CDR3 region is CASSLAPGLGETQYF. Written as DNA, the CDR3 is TGTGCCAGCAGCTTGGCCCCGGGTCTGGGGGAGACCCAGTACTTC.

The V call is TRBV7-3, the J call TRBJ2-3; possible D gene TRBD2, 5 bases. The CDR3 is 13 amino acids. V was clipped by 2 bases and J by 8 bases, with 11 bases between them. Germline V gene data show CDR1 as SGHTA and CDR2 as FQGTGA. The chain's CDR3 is CASSLGSGGTQYF. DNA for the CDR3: TGTGCCAGCAGCTTAGGTTCTGGAGGTACGCAGTATTTT.

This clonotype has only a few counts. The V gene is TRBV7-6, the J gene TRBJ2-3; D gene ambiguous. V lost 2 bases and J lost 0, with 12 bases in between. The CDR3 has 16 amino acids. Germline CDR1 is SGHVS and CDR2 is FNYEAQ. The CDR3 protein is CASSLTPDSSTDTQYF. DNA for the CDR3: TGTGCCAGCAGCTTAACACCGGATTCTAGCACAGATACGCAGTATTTT.

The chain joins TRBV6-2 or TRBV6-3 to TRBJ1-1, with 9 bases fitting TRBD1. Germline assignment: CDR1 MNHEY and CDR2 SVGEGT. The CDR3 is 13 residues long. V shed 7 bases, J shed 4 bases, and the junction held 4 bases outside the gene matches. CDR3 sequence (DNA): TGTGCCAGCATGGACAGGGGTCGCACTGAAGCTTTCTTT. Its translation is CASMDRGRTEAFF.

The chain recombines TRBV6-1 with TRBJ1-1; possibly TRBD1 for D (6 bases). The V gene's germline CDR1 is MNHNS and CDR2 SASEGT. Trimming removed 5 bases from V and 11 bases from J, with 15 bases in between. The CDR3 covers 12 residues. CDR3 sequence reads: CASSLSGTPAFF. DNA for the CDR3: TGTGCCAGCAGTCTATCCGGGACACCGGCTTTCTTT.

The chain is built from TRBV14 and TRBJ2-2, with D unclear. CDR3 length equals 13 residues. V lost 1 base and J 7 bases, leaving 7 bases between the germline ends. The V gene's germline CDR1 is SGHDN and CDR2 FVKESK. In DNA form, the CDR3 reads TGTGCCAGCAGCCAAGTTCGTCACGGGGAGCTGTTTTTT. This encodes CASSQVRHGELFF.

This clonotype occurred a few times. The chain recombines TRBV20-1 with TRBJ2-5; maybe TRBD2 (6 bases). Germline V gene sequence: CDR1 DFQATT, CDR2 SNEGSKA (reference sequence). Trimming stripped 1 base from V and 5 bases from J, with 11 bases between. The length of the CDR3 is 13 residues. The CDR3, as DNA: TGCAGTGCTAGAGGGGGGGTTTTGGAGACCCAGTACTTC. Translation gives CSARGGVLETQYF.

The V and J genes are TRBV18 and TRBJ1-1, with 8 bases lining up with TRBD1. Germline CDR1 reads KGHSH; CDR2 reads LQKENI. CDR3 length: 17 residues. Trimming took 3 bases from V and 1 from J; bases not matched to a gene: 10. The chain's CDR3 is CASSPKRKDRGNTEAFF. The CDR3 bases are TGTGCCAGCTCACCTAAACGGAAAGACAGGGGGAACACTGAAGCTTTCTTT.

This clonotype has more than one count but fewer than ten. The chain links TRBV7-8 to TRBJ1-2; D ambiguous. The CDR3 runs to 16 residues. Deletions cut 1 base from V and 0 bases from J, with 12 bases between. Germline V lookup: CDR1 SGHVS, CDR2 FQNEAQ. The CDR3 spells CASSLGSGKANYGYTF. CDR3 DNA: TGTGCCAGCAGCTTAGGCTCCGGGAAAGCTAACTATGGCTACACCTTC.

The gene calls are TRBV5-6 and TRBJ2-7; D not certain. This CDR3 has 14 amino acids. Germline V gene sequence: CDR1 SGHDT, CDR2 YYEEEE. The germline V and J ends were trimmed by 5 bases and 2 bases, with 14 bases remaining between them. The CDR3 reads CASSSPVPPYEQYF. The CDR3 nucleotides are TGTGCCAGCAGTTCTCCGGTCCCTCCCTACGAGCAGTACTTC.

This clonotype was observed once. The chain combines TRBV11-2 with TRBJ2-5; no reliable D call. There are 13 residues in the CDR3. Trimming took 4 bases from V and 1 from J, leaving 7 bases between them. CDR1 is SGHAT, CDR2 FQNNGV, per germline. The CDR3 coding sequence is TGTGCCAGCAGCTCCCTCCTCCAAGAGACCCAGTACTTC. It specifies CASSSLLQETQYF.

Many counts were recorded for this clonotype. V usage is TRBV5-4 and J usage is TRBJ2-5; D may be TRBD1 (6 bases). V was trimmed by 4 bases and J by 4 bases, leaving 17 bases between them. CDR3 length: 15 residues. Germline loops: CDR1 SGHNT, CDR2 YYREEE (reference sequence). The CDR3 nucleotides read TGTGCCAGCAGCGGACTTATGCAGGGGCGAGAGACCCAGTACTTC. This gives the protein CASSGLMQGRETQYF. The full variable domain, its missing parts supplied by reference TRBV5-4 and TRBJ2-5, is ETGVTQSPTHLIKTRGQQVTLRCSSQSGHNTVSWYQQALGQGPQFIFQYYREEENGRGNFPPRFSGLQFPNYSSELNVNALELDDSALYLCASSGLMQGRETQYFGPGTRLLVL.

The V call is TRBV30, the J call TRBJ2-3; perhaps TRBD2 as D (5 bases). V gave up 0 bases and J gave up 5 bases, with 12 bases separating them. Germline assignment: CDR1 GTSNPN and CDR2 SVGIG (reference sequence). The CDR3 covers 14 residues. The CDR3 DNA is TGTGCCTGGAGTGTATCGGGGATGGTAGATACGCAGTATTTT. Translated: CAWSVSGMVDTQYF.

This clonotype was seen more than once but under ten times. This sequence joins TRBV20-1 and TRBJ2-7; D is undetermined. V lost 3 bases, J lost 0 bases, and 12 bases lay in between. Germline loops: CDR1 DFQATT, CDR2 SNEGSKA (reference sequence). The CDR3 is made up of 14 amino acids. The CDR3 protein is CSASARLSSYEQYF. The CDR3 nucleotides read TGCAGTGCTAGCGCAAGACTGAGCTCCTACGAGCAGTACTTC.

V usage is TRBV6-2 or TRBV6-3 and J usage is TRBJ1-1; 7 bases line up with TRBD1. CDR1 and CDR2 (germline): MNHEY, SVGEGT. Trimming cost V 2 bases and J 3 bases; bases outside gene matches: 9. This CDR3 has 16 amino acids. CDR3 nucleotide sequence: TGTGCCAGCAGTTACGAACAGGGGAAGGGGTACACTGAAGCTTTCTTT. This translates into CASSYEQGKGYTEAFF.

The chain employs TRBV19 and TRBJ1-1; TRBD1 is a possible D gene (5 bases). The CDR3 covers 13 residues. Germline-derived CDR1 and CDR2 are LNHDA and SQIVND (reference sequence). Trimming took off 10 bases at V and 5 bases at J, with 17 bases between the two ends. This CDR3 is CAISNRIWTEAFF. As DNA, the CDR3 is TGTGCCATCTCGAACAGGATCTGGACTGAAGCTTTCTTT.

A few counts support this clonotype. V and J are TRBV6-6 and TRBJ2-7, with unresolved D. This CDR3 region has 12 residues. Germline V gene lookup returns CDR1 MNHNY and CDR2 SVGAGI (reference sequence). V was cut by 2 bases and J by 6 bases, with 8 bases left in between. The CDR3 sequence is CASSYGRLEQYF. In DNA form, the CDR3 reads TGTGCCAGCAGTTACGGCCGCCTCGAGCAGTACTTC.

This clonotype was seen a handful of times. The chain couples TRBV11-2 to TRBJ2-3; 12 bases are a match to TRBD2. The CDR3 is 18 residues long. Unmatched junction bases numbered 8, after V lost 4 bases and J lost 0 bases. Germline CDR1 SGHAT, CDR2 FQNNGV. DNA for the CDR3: TGTGCCAGCAGCTCCACCGGACTAGCGGGGCCGAGCACAGATACGCAGTATTTT. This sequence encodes CASSSTGLAGPSTDTQYF.

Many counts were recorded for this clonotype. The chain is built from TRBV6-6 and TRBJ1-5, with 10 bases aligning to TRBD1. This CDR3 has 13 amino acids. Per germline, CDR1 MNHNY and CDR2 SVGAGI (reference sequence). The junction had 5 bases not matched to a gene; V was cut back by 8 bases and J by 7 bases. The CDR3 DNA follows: TGTGCCAGCGGGGACAGGGGCAGGCAGCCCCAGCATTTT. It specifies CASGDRGRQPQHF.

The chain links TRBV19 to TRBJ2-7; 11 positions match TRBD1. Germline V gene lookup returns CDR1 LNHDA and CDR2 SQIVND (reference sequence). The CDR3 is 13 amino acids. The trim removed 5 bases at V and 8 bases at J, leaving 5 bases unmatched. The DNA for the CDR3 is TGTGCCAGTAGTCGGGGACAGGGGGGCCAGCAGTACTTC. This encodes CASSRGQGGQQYF.

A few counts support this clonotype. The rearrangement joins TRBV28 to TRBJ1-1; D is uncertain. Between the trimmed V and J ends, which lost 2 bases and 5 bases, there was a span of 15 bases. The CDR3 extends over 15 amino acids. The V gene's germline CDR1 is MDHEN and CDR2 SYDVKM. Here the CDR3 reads CASSLRLSGGTEAFF. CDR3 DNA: TGTGCCAGCAGTTTACGGCTGAGCGGTGGAACTGAAGCTTTCTTT.

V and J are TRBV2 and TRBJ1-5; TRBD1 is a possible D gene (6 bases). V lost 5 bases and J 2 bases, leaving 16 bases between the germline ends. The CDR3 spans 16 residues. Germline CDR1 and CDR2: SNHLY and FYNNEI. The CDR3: CASSPIQGWGNQPQHF. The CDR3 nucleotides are TGTGCCAGCAGTCCAATACAGGGATGGGGCAATCAGCCCCAGCATTTT.

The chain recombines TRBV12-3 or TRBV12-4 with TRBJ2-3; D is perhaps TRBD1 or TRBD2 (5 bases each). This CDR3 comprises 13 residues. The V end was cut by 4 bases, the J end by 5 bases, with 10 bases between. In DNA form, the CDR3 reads TGTGCCAGCAGTTGGGGGAGTGGAGATACGCAGTATTTT. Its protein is CASSWGSGDTQYF.